The next 29 T cell receptor beta chains were all read from a single sample in a study of identical twins. In TCRdb, the 5' RACE reads were re-called with MiXCR into one record per CDR3 protein. The sample has 450,000 to 650,000 distinct CDR3 sequences, roughly 15% seen once. The sample was also linked to a second study, of yellow fever vaccine responses in identical twins.

Specimen: CD4+ T cells sorted from blood. Receptor source: a woman aged 18-35 years in good health.

The chain joins TRBV4-2 to TRBJ2-1; TRBD2 matches 10 bases. There are 15 residues in the CDR3. CDR1 LGHNA and CDR2 YNFKEQ come from the germline V gene. V shed 1 base, J shed 8 bases, and the junction held 5 bases outside the gene matches. CDR3 nucleotides: TGTGCCAGCAGCCAAGCTAGCGGGAGTTACTATGAGCAGTTCTTC. Translated, it gives CASSQASGSYYEQFF.

The chain couples TRBV14 to TRBJ2-7; perhaps TRBD2 as D (6 bases). This CDR3 has 13 residues. CDR1 SGHDN and CDR2 FVKESK come from the germline V gene. V lost 4 bases, J lost 9 bases, and 16 bases lay in between. The CDR3, as DNA: TGTGCCAGCAGCCCGACCCTCGGGGAGGTGCAGTACTTC. Encoded protein: CASSPTLGEVQYF.

This clonotype was seen many times. The gene calls are TRBV29-1 and TRBJ2-2; 7 nucleotides agree with TRBD1. The V gene's germline CDR1 is SQVTM and CDR2 ANQGSEA. The V segment lost 4 bases and the J segment 4 bases; nucleotides outside the gene matches: 12. The CDR3 consists of 16 residues. CDR3 nucleotides: TGCAGCGTTGCACGATCGGGACAGCTAGGCACCGGGGAGCTGTTTTTT. Translated, it gives CSVARSGQLGTGELFF.

The rearrangement uses TRBV12-3 or TRBV12-4 and TRBJ2-3; 13 nucleotides line up with TRBD2. The CDR3 is made up of 17 amino acids. The V segment lost 4 bases and the J segment 4 bases; nucleotides outside the gene matches: 8. Here the CDR3 DNA reads TGTGCCAGCAGTTCTAGACTAGCGGGAGGTGGTTCAGATACGCAGTATTTT. This encodes CASSSRLAGGGSDTQYF.

This clonotype has a handful of counts. The chain combines TRBV5-1 with TRBJ2-3; D may be TRBD1 (5 bases). Germline CDR1 SGHRS, CDR2 YFSETQ. V was shortened by 5 bases and J by 0 bases, with 16 bases between the two germline ends. CDR3 size: 16 residues. The CDR3 sequence is CASRNLRAPSTDTQYF. The CDR3 region has the DNA TGCGCCAGCAGGAATCTCAGGGCCCCTAGCACAGATACGCAGTATTTT. Based on the CDR3 plus reference TRBV5-1 and TRBJ2-3, the full variable domain is KAGVTQTPRYLIKTRGQQVTLSCSPISGHRSVSWYQQTPGQGLQFLFEYFSETQRNKGNFPGRFSGRQFSNSRSEMNVSTLELGDSALYLCASRNLRAPSTDTQYFGPGTRLTVL.

This clonotype was detected a few times. The chain employs TRBV9 and TRBJ2-4; TRBD2 matches 7 bases. Germline V CDR1 and CDR2: SGDLS, YYNGEE. The CDR3 runs 16 residues. V gave up 0 bases and J gave up 1 base; unmatched junction bases: 4. The CDR3 bases are TGTGCCAGCAGCGTAGACGGGGGGAAGGCCAAAAACATTCAGTACTTC. Translation: CASSVDGGKAKNIQYF.

The V and J genes are TRBV29-1 and TRBJ2-7; the match to TRBD1 covers 8 bases. Per germline, CDR1 SQVTM and CDR2 ANQGSEA. The CDR3 consists of 12 residues. With V trimmed by 8 bases and J by 7 bases, 10 bases remained unmatched. The CDR3: CSILTGDWEQYV. CDR3 sequence (DNA): TGCAGCATCCTGACAGGGGATTGGGAGCAGTACGTC.

The table lists this clonotype with a few counts. The gene calls are TRBV29-1 and TRBJ2-7; D is uncertain. Looked up from germline, CDR1 is SQVTM and CDR2 is ANQGSEA. Trimming left V 4 bases short and J 2 bases short, with 6 bases between. The CDR3 has 11 amino acids. The CDR3 loop reads CSVGATYEQYF. CDR3 bases: TGCAGCGTTGGAGCTACCTACGAGCAGTACTTC.

The rearrangement links TRBV2 to TRBJ1-1, with D possibly matching TRBD1 (5 bases). This CDR3 is built from 13 residues. Looked up from germline, CDR1 is SNHLY and CDR2 is FYNNEI. The V gene lost 5 bases and the J gene lost 3 bases, with 10 bases spanning the gap. The CDR3 protein is CASSTDRYTEAFF. CDR3 coding DNA: TGTGCCAGCAGTACTGACAGATACACTGAAGCTTTCTTT.

The chain employs TRBV3-1 and TRBJ2-4; TRBD1 is a possible D gene (5 bases). The CDR3 sequence is 16 residues long. The ends were cut back, 4 bases at V and 0 bases at J, with 13 bases in the middle. Germline values: CDR1 LGHDT, CDR2 YNNKEL (reference sequence). CDR3 nucleotide sequence: TGTGCCAGCAGCCCCAGACAGTCGCTAGCCAAAAACATTCAGTACTTC. This encodes CASSPRQSLAKNIQYF.

This clonotype was seen many times. The CDR3 nucleotides are TGTGCCATCAGTGAGTCGGGCGGCCCGACCTACAATGAGCAGTTCTTC. Amino acids: CAISESGGPTYNEQFF. The chain uses TRBV10-3 and TRBJ2-1; D unresolved. Germline lookup yields CDR1 ENHRY and CDR2 SYGVKD. Deletions cut 0 bases from V and 2 bases from J, with 11 bases between. CDR3 length: 16 amino acids.

This clonotype was detected a few times. The V and J genes are TRBV2 and TRBJ2-6, with D possibly matching TRBD2 (6 bases). Deletions cut 2 bases from V and 11 bases from J, with 13 bases between. From germline, CDR1 is SNHLY and CDR2 FYNNEI. The CDR3 has 14 residues. This CDR3 is CASSENVGGYVLTF. CDR3 sequence (DNA): TGTGCCAGCAGTGAAAATGTTGGAGGGTACGTCCTGACTTTC.

V usage is TRBV20-1 and J usage is TRBJ2-5; D gene unclear. Germline assignment: CDR1 DFQATT and CDR2 SNEGSKA (reference sequence). Trimming removed 6 bases from V and 1 base from J, with 18 bases in between. The CDR3 has 15 residues. For the CDR3, the DNA is TGCAGTGCCTACCAGCAGCGAACGCGCCAAGAGACCCAGTACTTC. It codes for CSAYQQRTRQETQYF.

This clonotype was observed a few times. The chain carries TRBV14 and TRBJ1-1; TRBD1 is a possible D gene (5 bases). V gave up 3 bases and J gave up 1 base, with 12 bases separating them. CDR1 is SGHDN and CDR2 is FVKESK in the germline V gene. The CDR3 consists of 15 residues. CDR3 residues: CASSHLTGGNTEAFF. In DNA, the CDR3 is TGTGCCAGCAGCCACTTGACCGGGGGGAACACTGAAGCTTTCTTT.

This clonotype was picked up many times. The chain is built from TRBV12-3 or TRBV12-4 and TRBJ1-5; D gene unclear. V lost 8 bases to trimming and J lost 0 bases, with 8 bases between them. The CDR3 has 13 amino acids. The CDR3: CASQMGSNQPQHF. The CDR3 DNA reads TGTGCCAGCCAAATGGGTAGCAATCAGCCCCAGCATTTT.

The J gene is TRBJ1-5, the V gene TRBV28; no clear D gene. The CDR3 contains 14 residues. Between the trimmed V and J ends, which lost 7 bases and 0 bases, there was a span of 10 bases. Germline lookup yields CDR1 MDHEN and CDR2 SYDVKM. The CDR3 DNA follows: TGTGCCAGCAAATCGGGTTATAGCAATCAGCCCCAGCATTTT. Translation: CASKSGYSNQPQHF.

J is TRBJ2-7 and V is TRBV5-1; TRBD1 aligns across 8 bases. This CDR3 comprises 15 residues. J lost 5 bases, V lost 4 bases, and 11 bases had no gene match. Germline CDR1 is SGHRS and CDR2 is YFSETQ. The CDR3 DNA sequence: TGCGCCAGCAGCACCTCGGCAGGGGGCTTGGACGAGCAGTACTTC. Encoded protein: CASSTSAGGLDEQYF.

V gene TRBV5-1 combines with J gene TRBJ2-1; the D gene is possibly TRBD1 (6 bases). Per germline, CDR1 SGHRS and CDR2 YFSETQ. V was cut by 6 bases and J by 5 bases, with 12 bases left in between. The CDR3 spans 13 residues. The CDR3 sequence: CASTDSRDNEQFF. The CDR3 DNA follows: TGCGCCAGCACGGACAGTCGAGACAATGAGCAGTTCTTC. The full variable domain, with the rest looked up from reference TRBV5-1 and TRBJ2-1, is KAGVTQTPRYLIKTRGQQVTLSCSPISGHRSVSWYQQTPGQGLQFLFEYFSETQRNKGNFPGRFSGRQFSNSRSEMNVSTLELGDSALYLCASTDSRDNEQFFGPGTRLTVL.

V usage is TRBV6-5 and J usage is TRBJ2-1, with 7 bases fitting TRBD2. This CDR3 has 15 amino acids. With V trimmed by 0 bases and J by 8 bases, 7 bases remained unmatched. Germline assignment: CDR1 MNHEY and CDR2 SVGAGI. The CDR3 loop is CASSYSIAGADEQFF. The DNA of the CDR3 is TGTGCCAGCAGTTACTCGATCGCGGGAGCCGATGAGCAGTTCTTC.

This chain uses TRBV12-3 or TRBV12-4 with TRBJ1-5; D gene ambiguous. V dropped 5 bases and J dropped 5 bases, with 7 bases sitting between them. The CDR3 consists of 12 residues. CDR3 sequence reads: CASSETHQPQHF. The CDR3 DNA reads TGTGCCAGCAGTGAAACACATCAGCCCCAGCATTTT.

The CDR3 sequence: CSALGKLGKNIQYF. The CDR3 DNA follows: TGCAGTGCCCTGGGCAAGCTAGGCAAAAACATTCAGTACTTC. The chain is built from TRBV20-1 and TRBJ2-4; D is uncertain. The V end was cut by 6 bases, the J end by 3 bases, with 15 bases between. CDR1 is DFQATT, CDR2 SNEGSKA, per germline (reference sequence). CDR3 length: 14 amino acids.

V is TRBV6-1 and J is TRBJ1-2; D perhaps matches TRBD1 (5 bases). The germline V gene encodes CDR1 MNHNS and CDR2 SASEGT. CDR3 length: 14 residues. V dropped 7 bases and J dropped 4 bases, with 16 bases sitting between them. The CDR3: CASKGGVQPYGYTF. CDR3 in DNA: TGTGCCAGCAAGGGAGGGGTGCAACCCTATGGCTACACCTTC.

This clonotype was found a few times. The chain employs TRBV3-1 and TRBJ1-5, with 8 bases identical to TRBD1. Germline CDR1 LGHDT, CDR2 YNNKEL (reference sequence). The CDR3 extends over 14 amino acids. V shed 4 bases and J 5 bases; nucleotides not matched to a gene: 4. CDR3 nucleotide sequence: TGTGCCAGCAGCCCAGACAGGGGCCATCAGCCCCAGCATTTT. Protein: CASSPDRGHQPQHF.

The gene calls are TRBV4-2 and TRBJ2-6; D is perhaps TRBD1 (6 bases). Trimming stripped 2 bases from V and 4 bases from J, with 15 bases between. The CDR3 covers 17 residues. Germline loops: CDR1 LGHNA, CDR2 YNFKEQ. In DNA form, the CDR3 reads TGTGCCAGCAGCCAAACAGGGCACCCGGGAGGGGCCAACGTCCTGACTTTC. Translating it yields CASSQTGHPGGANVLTF.

This clonotype has only a few counts. V gene TRBV24-1 combines with J gene TRBJ2-2; TRBD1 is a possible D gene (6 bases). The CDR3 has 16 residues. Trimming shortened V by 4 bases and J by 1 base, and 12 bases separated the two germline ends. The germline V gene has CDR1 KGHDR and CDR2 SFDVKD. CDR3 residues: CATSDRGHKNTGELFF. DNA of the CDR3: TGTGCCACCAGTGACAGGGGACATAAGAACACCGGGGAGCTGTTTTTT.

This clonotype showed up many times. The rearrangement links TRBV6-2 or TRBV6-3 to TRBJ1-1; maybe TRBD1 (5 bases). CDR3 size: 11 residues. V was pared by 2 bases and J by 11 bases, with 9 bases between. Germline CDR1 is MNHEY and CDR2 is SVGEGT. The DNA for the CDR3 is TGTGCCAGCAGTTACACAAGGGGCGCTTTCTTT. Its protein is CASSYTRGAFF.

The sample holds a few counts of this clonotype. The chain uses TRBV20-1 and TRBJ1-6; D ambiguous. CDR1 is DFQATT, CDR2 SNEGSKA, per germline (reference sequence). V was shortened by 0 bases and J by 6 bases, with 6 bases between the two germline ends. The CDR3 sequence is 13 residues long. CDR3 in amino acids: CSAREGSNSPLHF. CDR3 coding DNA: TGCAGTGCTAGAGAAGGGAGTAATTCACCCCTCCACTTT.

Ten or more counts support this clonotype. The chain couples TRBV5-1 to TRBJ2-1; D is perhaps TRBD2 (6 bases). Trimming took off 1 base at V and 5 bases at J, with 13 bases between the two ends. Germline V CDR1 and CDR2: SGHRS, YFSETQ. This CDR3 comprises 15 residues. The CDR3 DNA is TGCGCCAGCAGCTTGCCCCTAGCGACGAACAATGAGCAGTTCTTC. Translating gives CASSLPLATNNEQFF. The entire variable domain, with the rest obtained from reference TRBV5-1 and TRBJ2-1, is as follows: KAGVTQTPRYLIKTRGQQVTLSCSPISGHRSVSWYQQTPGQGLQFLFEYFSETQRNKGNFPGRFSGRQFSNSRSEMNVSTLELGDSALYLCASSLPLATNNEQFFGPGTRLTVL.

This clonotype came up a few times. This chain joins TRBV6-1 and TRBJ2-7; 9 positions match TRBD2. The CDR3 is 14 amino acids. Germline assignment: CDR1 MNHNS and CDR2 SASEGT. The trim removed 5 bases at V and 4 bases at J, leaving 6 bases unmatched. The DNA of the CDR3 is TGTGCCAGCAGTACCATAGCGGGAGCATACGAGCAGTACTTC. Its translation is CASSTIAGAYEQYF.